The 26 T cell receptor beta chains below come from one sample, sequenced in a study of CD8 T cells in Susac syndrome. Random hexamers primed reverse transcription of about 0.45 to 1 ug RNA. Via MiXCR, TCRdb re-called the immunoSEQ multiplex PCR reads, giving one row per CDR3 protein. The table includes more than 70,000 distinct CDR3 sequences, over 80% detected once. What was sequenced was CD8+ T cells from PBMCs. These TCRs come from a human donor in good health.

The rearrangement links TRBV20-1 to TRBJ2-3, with TRBD2 matching 7 bases. This CDR3 is built from 16 residues. Germline loops: CDR1 DFQATT, CDR2 SNEGSKA (reference sequence). The trim removed 3 bases at V and 0 bases at J, leaving 9 bases unmatched. CDR3 DNA: TGCAGTGCTAGGGAAGTAGCGGGCACTAGCACAGATACGCAGTATTTT. Its protein is CSAREVAGTSTDTQYF.

In this sample, this clonotype turned up once. This sequence joins TRBV7-9 and TRBJ1-2; 11 nucleotides match TRBD1. Looked up from germline, CDR1 is SEHNR and CDR2 is FQNEAQ (reference sequence). This CDR3 region has 14 residues. J was trimmed by 8 bases and V by 4 bases; bases with no gene match: 6. The CDR3 spells CASSSPGQGEGYTF. CDR3 DNA: TGTGCCAGCAGCTCCCCGGGACAGGGGGAAGGCTACACCTTC.

This clonotype was observed once. The gene calls are TRBV29-1 and TRBJ1-1, with TRBD1 matching 9 bases. Germline values: CDR1 SQVTM, CDR2 ANQGSEA. The CDR3 totals 13 residues. V shed 8 bases and J 1 base; nucleotides not matched to a gene: 5. CDR3 nucleotide sequence: TGCAGCCTACAGGGGGCGAGGAACACTGAAGCTTTCTTT. Translated, it gives CSLQGARNTEAFF.

The CDR3 nucleotides read TGCAGCACCGCGACTAGCGGGGATGAGCAGTTCTTC. Translation: CSTATSGDEQFF. J is TRBJ2-1 and V is TRBV29-1, with TRBD2 matching 11 bases. V was pared by 8 bases and J by 8 bases, with 5 bases of the junction left unmatched. Per germline, CDR1 SQVTM and CDR2 ANQGSEA. There are 12 residues in the CDR3.

DNA of the CDR3: TGTGCCATCAGTGAGTCGGATCGACAGGGGGCTTACTATGGCTACACCTTC. Its translation: CAISESDRQGAYYGYTF. The chain carries TRBV10-3 and TRBJ1-2; 10 bases line up with TRBD1. J was trimmed by 3 bases and V by 0 bases; bases with no gene match: 7. CDR1 is ENHRY, CDR2 SYGVKD, per germline. The CDR3 is made up of 17 amino acids.

The chain has TRBV4-1 and TRBJ1-1; 12 bases map to TRBD1. This CDR3 is built from 19 residues. Germline V lookup: CDR1 MGHRA, CDR2 YSYEKL. J lost 3 bases, V lost 3 bases, and 14 bases had no gene match. CDR3 DNA: TGCGCCAGCAGCCATGATCGGGACAGGGGGCAAGGGAAGGACACTGAAGCTTTCTTT. The encoded protein is CASSHDRDRGQGKDTEAFF.

The chain joins TRBV14 to TRBJ2-3; D gene unclear. This CDR3 has 14 amino acids. CDR1 and CDR2 from the germline V gene are SGHDN and FVKESK. V lost 1 base and J 5 bases, leaving 10 bases between the germline ends. This chain's CDR3 is CASSQGRLRDTQYF. The CDR3 nucleotides are TGTGCCAGCAGCCAAGGGCGGCTCAGAGATACGCAGTATTTT.

This clonotype appeared a single time. The chain joins TRBV27 to TRBJ1-2, with 7 bases aligning to TRBD1. Germline CDR1 reads MNHEY; CDR2 reads SMNVEV (reference sequence). This CDR3 has 16 amino acids. V lost 0 bases and J lost 4; bases outside the gene matches: 8. CDR3 DNA: TGTGCCAGCAGTTTATCTGGTCTCACAGGGGTCTATGGCTACACCTTC. Its translation is CASSLSGLTGVYGYTF.

The rearrangement links TRBV7-9 to TRBJ1-6; D is unresolved. The CDR3 consists of 16 residues. V was clipped by 4 bases and J by 0 bases, with 10 bases between them. Germline lookup yields CDR1 SEHNR and CDR2 FQNEAQ (reference sequence). The CDR3 bases are TGTGCCAGCAGCTCTGTGGAGAGCTCCTATAATTCACCCCTCCACTTT. This sequence encodes CASSSVESSYNSPLHF.

As concerns this clonotype: One end of the junction does not line up with germline, which may come from a read error. The CDR3 DNA is TGCAGTGCTCGAGACCTAGCGGGGGGGCCTTCTGGCACAGATACGCAGTATTTT. Protein product: CSARDLAGGPSGTDTQYF. The chain recombines TRBV20-1 with TRBJ2-3, with 12 bases aligning to TRBD2. CDR3 length equals 18 residues. Germline V CDR1 and CDR2: DFQATT, SNEGSKA (reference sequence).

CDR3 sequence: CASSEYNPVGHEQYF. For the CDR3, the DNA is TGTGCCAGCAGTGAATATAATCCCGTGGGCCACGAGCAGTACTTC. This chain connects TRBV25-1 to TRBJ2-7, with D unresolved. The CDR3 runs to 15 residues. Trimming removed 0 bases from V and 5 bases from J, with 14 bases in between. Germline CDR1 reads MGHDK; CDR2 reads SYGVNS.

This sequence joins TRBV7-9 and TRBJ2-7; the D gene could be TRBD1 or TRBD2 (6 bases each). The CDR3 runs to 14 residues. Germline V gives CDR1 SEHNR, CDR2 FQNEAQ (reference sequence). The V end lost 5 bases, the J end lost 6 bases, and 17 bases lay between the germline ends. CDR3 protein: CASSPRGAPGEQYF. CDR3 sequence (DNA): TGTGCCAGCAGCCCAAGGGGGGCTCCCGGCGAGCAGTACTTC.

The rearrangement joins TRBV5-4 to TRBJ1-1; D gene unclear. V was clipped by 4 bases and J by 1 base, with 8 bases between them. The CDR3 loop spans 13 amino acids. CDR1 and CDR2 from the germline V gene are SGHNT and YYREEE (reference sequence). This CDR3 reads CASSTQPNTEAFF. CDR3 bases: TGTGCCAGCAGCACCCAACCGAACACTGAAGCTTTCTTT.

The chain has TRBV19 and TRBJ1-5; D perhaps matches TRBD1 (6 bases). V dropped 3 bases and J dropped 9 bases, with 15 bases sitting between them. Germline CDR1 is LNHDA and CDR2 is SQIVND (reference sequence). The CDR3 is made up of 14 amino acids. The CDR3 here is CASSIGTGTWPQHF. DNA of the CDR3: TGTGCCAGTAGTATCGGCACAGGGACTTGGCCCCAGCATTTT.

The CDR3: CASSSTGNYGYTF. CDR3 sequence (DNA): TGCGCCAGCAGCTCAACAGGGAACTATGGCTACACCTTC. J is TRBJ1-2 and V is TRBV5-1; D possibly corresponds to TRBD1 (6 bases). The CDR3 spans 13 residues. The V end was cut by 3 bases, the J end by 2 bases, with 8 bases between. Per germline, CDR1 SGHRS and CDR2 YFSETQ.

The rearrangement joins TRBV6-2 or TRBV6-3 to TRBJ1-1; no clear D. Germline V gives CDR1 MNHEY, CDR2 SVGEGT. The V end lost 0 bases, the J end lost 8 bases, and 7 bases lay between the germline ends. The CDR3 is 12 residues long. CDR3 coding DNA: TGTGCCAGCAGTTACTCGGGGAGAGAAGCTTTCTTT. The encoded protein is CASSYSGREAFF.

The gene calls are TRBV7-8 and TRBJ2-7; the D gene is possibly TRBD1 (6 bases). The CDR3 is 14 residues long. V lost 1 base and J lost 7, with 14 bases in between. Germline V gene sequence: CDR1 SGHVS, CDR2 FQNEAQ. CDR3 sequence: CASSLEGVGGEQYF. The CDR3 nucleotides are TGTGCCAGCAGCTTAGAGGGGGTTGGCGGGGAGCAGTACTTC.

This rearrangement joins TRBV6-1 to TRBJ2-7, with D possibly matching TRBD2 (5 bases). The V gene lost 7 bases and the J gene lost 5 bases, with 18 bases spanning the gap. This CDR3 spans 14 amino acids. Germline CDR1 MNHNS, CDR2 SASEGT. Written as DNA, the CDR3 is TGTGCCAGCACCGCAGCAGGACTTATCGACGAGCAGTACTTC. Translation gives CASTAAGLIDEQYF.

The chain combines TRBV7-2 with TRBJ2-5; TRBD1 is a possible D gene (6 bases). The germline V gene has CDR1 SGHTA and CDR2 FQGNSA. This CDR3 has 14 residues. Trimming cost V 4 bases and J 2 bases, with 11 bases left between them. The CDR3 loop reads CASSSPGQQETQYF. The CDR3, as DNA: TGTGCCAGCAGCTCTCCGGGACAACAAGAGACCCAGTACTTC.

The chain combines TRBV7-9 with TRBJ2-1, with 9 bases identical to TRBD1. The better agreement between TRBJ2-7 and the DNA end casts doubt on the J call. CDR1 and CDR2 (germline): SEHNR, FQNEAQ (reference sequence). The CDR3 runs 14 residues. In nucleotides, the CDR3 is TGTGCCAGCAACCACAGGGGGCCAGACTACGAGCAGTACTTC. Protein: CASNHRGPDYEQYF.

This clonotype was seen just once. V usage is TRBV6-5 and J usage is TRBJ1-2, with a weak D call TRBD1 (5 bases). CDR3 length equals 13 residues. Trimming took off 2 bases at V and 8 bases at J, with 12 bases between the two ends. The germline V gene encodes CDR1 MNHEY and CDR2 SVGAGI. CDR3 coding DNA: TGTGCCAGCAGTTACGCCAGGGTAGAAGGCTACACCTTC. It encodes CASSYARVEGYTF.

The chain uses TRBV6-5 and TRBJ2-1, with D hard to call. V dropped 0 bases and J dropped 7 bases, with 16 bases sitting between them. The CDR3 is 16 residues long. Germline CDR1 MNHEY, CDR2 SVGAGI. DNA for the CDR3: TGTGCCAGCAGTTACTCGCCTCGCAACATGAGGAATGAGCAGTTCTTC. Residues: CASSYSPRNMRNEQFF.

The chain has TRBV19 and TRBJ1-6; D is unclear. Between the trimmed V and J ends, which lost 5 bases and 0 bases, there was a span of 11 bases. The CDR3 is 16 amino acids. Germline loops: CDR1 LNHDA, CDR2 SQIVND (reference sequence). The CDR3 loop is CASSGTWRSYNSPLHF. DNA for the CDR3: TGTGCCAGTAGTGGTACTTGGCGCTCCTATAATTCACCCCTCCACTTT.

The chain couples TRBV7-9 to TRBJ2-2; D remains ambiguous. The CDR3 has 15 amino acids. Trimming shortened V by 2 bases and J by 6 bases, and 13 bases separated the two germline ends. Germline CDR1 and CDR2: SEHNR and FQNEAQ (reference sequence). CDR3 sequence: CASSLHVRSPGELFF. CDR3 nucleotides: TGTGCCAGCAGCTTACACGTGCGAAGTCCCGGGGAGCTGTTTTTT.

V and J are TRBV4-1 and TRBJ2-1; D may match TRBD1 or TRBD2 (5 bases each). From germline, CDR1 is MGHRA and CDR2 YSYEKL. The CDR3 contains 13 residues. With 8 bases removed from V and 0 bases from J, the gap between germline ends came to 8 bases. The CDR3 here is CASAGSSYNEQFF. The CDR3 DNA is TGCGCCAGCGCAGGGAGCTCCTACAATGAGCAGTTCTTC.

The chain is built from TRBV14 and TRBJ2-5; 7 bases map to TRBD2. Germline lookup yields CDR1 SGHDN and CDR2 FVKESK. The CDR3 loop spans 16 amino acids. The trim removed 4 bases at V and 5 bases at J, leaving 13 bases unmatched. CDR3 amino acids: CASSRMTGGHFETQYF. In nucleotides, the CDR3 is TGTGCCAGCAGCCGGATGACGGGGGGTCACTTTGAGACCCAGTACTTC.